Shown below are 10 T cell receptor beta chains from a single sample sequenced in a study of T cells after yellow fever vaccination. Via MiXCR, TCRdb re-called the 5' RACE reads, giving one row per CDR3 protein. The sample records roughly 500,000 distinct CDR3 sequences, over 15% being singletons. The sample in question was PBMCs, obtained 15 days after the yellow fever booster vaccination. These receptors originate from a man aged 25 to 45 who received the YFV17D yellow fever vaccine.

The V gene is TRBV29-1, the J gene TRBJ2-7, with D maybe TRBD1 (7 bases). Germline V gene data show CDR1 as SQVTM and CDR2 as ANQGSEA. Between the trimmed V and J ends, which lost 2 bases and 0 bases, there was a span of 8 bases. CDR3 length equals 13 residues. The CDR3 reads CSVEQGGSYEQYF. CDR3 coding DNA: TGCAGCGTTGAACAGGGGGGCTCCTACGAGCAGTACTTC.

In this sample, this clonotype turned up a few times. V is TRBV18 and J is TRBJ2-1; 7 bases line up with TRBD2. The CDR3 consists of 17 residues. V lost 5 bases to trimming and J lost 3 bases; unmatched junction nucleotides: 13. Germline V gene lookup returns CDR1 KGHSH and CDR2 LQKENI. The CDR3 DNA sequence: TGTGCCAGCTCAGCCCTTTCTTTAAGCGGGAACTACAATGAGCAGTTCTTC. Translated, it gives CASSALSLSGNYNEQFF.

V and J are TRBV24-1 and TRBJ2-1; 7 positions match TRBD1. The V and J ends lost 10 bases and 4 bases, in that order; junction bases with no gene match: 6. The CDR3 consists of 13 residues. The germline CDR1 and CDR2 sequences are KGHDR and SFDVKD. CDR3 protein: CATRPGQYNEQFF. CDR3 DNA sequence: TGTGCCACGAGACCGGGACAGTACAATGAGCAGTTCTTC.

This chain connects TRBV29-1 to TRBJ2-3, with D unresolved. The CDR3 has 11 amino acids. V lost 2 bases and J 6 bases, leaving 6 bases between the germline ends. From germline, CDR1 is SQVTM and CDR2 ANQGSEA. DNA of the CDR3: TGCAGCGTTGAACACGTGGATACGCAGTATTTT. This codes for CSVEHVDTQYF.

The chain has TRBV6-2 or TRBV6-3 and TRBJ1-5; unclear D gene. From germline, CDR1 is MNHEY and CDR2 SVGEGT. The V and J ends lost 6 bases and 7 bases respectively, with 10 bases between them. This CDR3 spans 12 amino acids. The CDR3 DNA is TGTGCCAGCAGGGGCAGCGCGCAGCCCCAGCATTTT. Translating it yields CASRGSAQPQHF.

As DNA, the CDR3 is TGTGCCACCAGTTCCCCCCCGGAGAGTGTCGGACAGTACTTC. It specifies CATSSPPESVGQYF. The rearrangement joins TRBV24-1 to TRBJ2-7; no reliable D call. This CDR3 has 14 amino acids. Germline V CDR1 and CDR2: KGHDR, SFDVKD. The V and J ends lost 6 bases and 10 bases respectively, with 21 bases between them.

The V call is TRBV4-3, the J call TRBJ2-5; 8 bases match TRBD2. CDR1 is LGHNA and CDR2 is YSLEER in the germline V gene. The CDR3 extends over 14 amino acids. With 4 bases clipped from V and 5 bases from J, the junction kept 6 bases outside the gene matches. The CDR3 DNA follows: TGCGCCAGCAGCCTCCAGGAGCGGGGGGAGACCCAGTACTTC. Its protein is CASSLQERGETQYF.

The chain's CDR3 is CSAPRTGTIEQYF. As DNA, the CDR3 is TGCAGTGCCCCCAGGACAGGGACGATTGAGCAGTACTTC. The chain employs TRBV20-1 and TRBJ2-7; 8 bases map to TRBD1. Trimming at V came to 6 bases and at J to 7 bases, leaving 11 bases not matched to a gene. Germline assignment: CDR1 DFQATT and CDR2 SNEGSKA (reference sequence). This CDR3 spans 13 amino acids.

This clonotype was counted a few times. V usage is TRBV7-8 and J usage is TRBJ1-1; 9 nucleotides line up with TRBD1. CDR1 and CDR2 from the germline V gene are SGHVS and FQNEAQ. Trimming took 5 bases from V and 3 from J; bases not matched to a gene: 7. The CDR3 runs 15 residues. The CDR3 reads CASSPTGGRYTEAFF. The CDR3 DNA reads as TGTGCCAGCAGCCCCACAGGGGGCAGGTACACTGAAGCTTTCTTT.

The sample holds a few counts of this clonotype. The chain joins TRBV29-1 to TRBJ2-3; D unclear. Looked up from germline, CDR1 is SQVTM and CDR2 is ANQGSEA. Between the trimmed V and J ends, which lost 3 bases and 6 bases, there was a span of 10 bases. The CDR3 consists of 12 residues. CDR3 in amino acids: CSVDARTDTQYF. CDR3 coding DNA: TGCAGCGTTGACGCTAGAACTGATACGCAGTATTTT.